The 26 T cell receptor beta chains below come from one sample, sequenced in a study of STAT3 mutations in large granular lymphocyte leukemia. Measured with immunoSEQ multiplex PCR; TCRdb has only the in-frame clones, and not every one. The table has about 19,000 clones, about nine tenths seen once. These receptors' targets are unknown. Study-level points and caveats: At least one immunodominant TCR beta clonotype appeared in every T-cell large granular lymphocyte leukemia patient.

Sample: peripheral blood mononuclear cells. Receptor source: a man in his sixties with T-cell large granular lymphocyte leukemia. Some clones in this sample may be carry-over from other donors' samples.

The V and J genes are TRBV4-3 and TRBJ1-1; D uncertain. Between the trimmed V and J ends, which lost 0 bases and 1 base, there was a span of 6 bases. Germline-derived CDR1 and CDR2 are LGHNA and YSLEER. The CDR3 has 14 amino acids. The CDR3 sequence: CASSQDGRNTEAFF. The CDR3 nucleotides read TGCGCCAGCAGCCAAGATGGGCGGAACACTGAAGCTTTCTTT.

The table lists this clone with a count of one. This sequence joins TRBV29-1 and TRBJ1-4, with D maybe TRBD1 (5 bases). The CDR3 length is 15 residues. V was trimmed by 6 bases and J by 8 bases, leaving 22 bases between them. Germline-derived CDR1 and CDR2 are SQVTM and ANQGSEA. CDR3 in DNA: TGCAGCGTGGGAGGGGTGGCCCAACGGGAGGAAAAACTGTTTTTT. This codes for CSVGGVAQREEKLFF.

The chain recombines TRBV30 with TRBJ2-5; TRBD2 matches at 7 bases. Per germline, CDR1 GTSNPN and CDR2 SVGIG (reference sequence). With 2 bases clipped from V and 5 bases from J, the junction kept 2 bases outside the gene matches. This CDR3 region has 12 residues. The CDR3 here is CAWSTLAETQYF. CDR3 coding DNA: TGTGCCTGGAGTACACTAGCGGAGACCCAGTACTTC.

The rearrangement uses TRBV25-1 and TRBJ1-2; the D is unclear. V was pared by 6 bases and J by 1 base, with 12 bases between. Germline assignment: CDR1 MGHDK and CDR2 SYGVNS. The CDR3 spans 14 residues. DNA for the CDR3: TGTGCCAGCAGCAACACGGGCAATAACTATGGCTACACCTTC. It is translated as CASSNTGNNYGYTF.

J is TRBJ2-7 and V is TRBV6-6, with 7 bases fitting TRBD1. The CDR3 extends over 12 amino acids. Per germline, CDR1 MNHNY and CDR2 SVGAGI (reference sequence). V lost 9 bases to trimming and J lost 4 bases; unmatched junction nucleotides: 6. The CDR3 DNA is TGTGCCAGTTCCGGGACAGCGTACGAGCAGTACTTC. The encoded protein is CASSGTAYEQYF.

The CDR3 protein is CASSPYPGQGSGQPQHF. In DNA, the CDR3 is TGTGCCAGCTCACCGTACCCGGGACAGGGATCGGGTCAGCCCCAGCATTTT. This chain joins TRBV18 and TRBJ1-5, with 9 bases fitting TRBD1. The CDR3 spans 17 residues. Germline CDR1 KGHSH, CDR2 LQKENI. V lost 3 bases, J lost 6 bases, and 12 bases stayed unmatched.

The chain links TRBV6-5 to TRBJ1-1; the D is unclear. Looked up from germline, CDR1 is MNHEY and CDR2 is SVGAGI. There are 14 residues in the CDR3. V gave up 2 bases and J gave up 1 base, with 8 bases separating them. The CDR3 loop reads CASSYRSGNTEAFF. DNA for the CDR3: TGTGCCAGCAGTTACAGGTCGGGGAACACTGAAGCTTTCTTT.

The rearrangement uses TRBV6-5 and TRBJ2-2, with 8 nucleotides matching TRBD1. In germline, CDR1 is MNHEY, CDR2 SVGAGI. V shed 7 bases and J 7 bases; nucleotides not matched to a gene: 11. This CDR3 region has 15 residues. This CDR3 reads CASTPPGGKFGELFF. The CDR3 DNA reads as TGTGCCAGCACCCCTCCAGGGGGCAAATTCGGGGAGCTGTTTTTT.

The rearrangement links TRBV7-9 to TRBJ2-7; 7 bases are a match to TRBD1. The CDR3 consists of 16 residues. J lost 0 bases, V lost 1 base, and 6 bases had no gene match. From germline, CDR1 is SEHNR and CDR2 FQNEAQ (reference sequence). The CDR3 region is CASSLGPTGSSYEQYF. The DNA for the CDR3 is TGTGCCAGCAGCTTAGGCCCGACAGGGAGCTCCTACGAGCAGTACTTC.

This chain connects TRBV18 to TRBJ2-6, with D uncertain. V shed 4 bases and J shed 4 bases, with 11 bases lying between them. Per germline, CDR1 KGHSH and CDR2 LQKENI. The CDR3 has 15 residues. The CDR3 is CASSLQSVGANVLTF. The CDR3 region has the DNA TGTGCCAGCTCACTTCAATCGGTCGGGGCCAACGTCCTGACTTTC.

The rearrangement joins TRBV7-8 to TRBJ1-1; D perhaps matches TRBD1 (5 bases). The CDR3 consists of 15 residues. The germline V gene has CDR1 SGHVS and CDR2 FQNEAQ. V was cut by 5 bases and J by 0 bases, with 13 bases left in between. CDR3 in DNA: TGTGCCAGCAGCCCGCGGCGGGGCCTGAACACTGAAGCTTTCTTT. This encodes CASSPRRGLNTEAFF.

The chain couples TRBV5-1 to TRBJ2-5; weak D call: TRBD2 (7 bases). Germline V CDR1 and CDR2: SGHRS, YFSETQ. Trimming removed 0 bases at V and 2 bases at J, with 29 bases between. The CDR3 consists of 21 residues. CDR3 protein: CASSLVGGGVAGTGKQETQYF. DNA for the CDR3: TGCGCCAGCAGCTTGGTAGGGGGTGGTGTAGCGGGCACCGGAAAACAAGAGACCCAGTACTTC.

The CDR3 sequence: CASSLETGYGYTF. CDR3 DNA sequence: TGTGCCAGCAGCTTAGAGACAGGCTATGGCTACACCTTC. The chain combines TRBV7-9 with TRBJ1-2, with TRBD1 as a possible D gene (6 bases). CDR3 length: 13 amino acids. V was cut by 1 base and J by 4 bases, with 7 bases left in between. Germline CDR1 reads SEHNR; CDR2 reads FQNEAQ (reference sequence).

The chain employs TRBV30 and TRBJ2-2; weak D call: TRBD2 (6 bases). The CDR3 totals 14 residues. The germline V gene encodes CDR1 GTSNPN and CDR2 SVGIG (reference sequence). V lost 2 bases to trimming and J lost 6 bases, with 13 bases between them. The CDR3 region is CAWSLNGGSGELFF. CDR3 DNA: TGTGCCTGGAGTCTCAACGGGGGATCCGGGGAGCTGTTTTTT.

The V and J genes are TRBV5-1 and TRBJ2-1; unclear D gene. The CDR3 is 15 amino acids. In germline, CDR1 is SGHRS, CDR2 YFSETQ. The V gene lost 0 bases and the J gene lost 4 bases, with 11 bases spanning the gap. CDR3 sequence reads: CASSLGDTTYNEQFF. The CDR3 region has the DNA TGCGCCAGCAGCTTGGGAGACACTACTTACAATGAGCAGTTCTTC.

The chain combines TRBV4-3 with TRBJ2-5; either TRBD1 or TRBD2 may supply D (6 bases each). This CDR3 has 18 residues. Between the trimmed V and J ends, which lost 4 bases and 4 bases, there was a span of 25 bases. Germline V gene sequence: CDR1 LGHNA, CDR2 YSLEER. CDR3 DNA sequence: TGCGCCAGCAGCCCAGGGGCCCCGGGACTCCTCCTCCCAGAGACCCAGTACTTC. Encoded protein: CASSPGAPGLLLPETQYF.

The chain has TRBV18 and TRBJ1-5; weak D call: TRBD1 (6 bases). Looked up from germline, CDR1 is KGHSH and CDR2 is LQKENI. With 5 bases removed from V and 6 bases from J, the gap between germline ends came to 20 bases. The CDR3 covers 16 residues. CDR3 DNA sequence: TGTGCCAGCTCAGCTAATACAGGGATAGGGACTCAGCCCCAGCATTTT. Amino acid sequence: CASSANTGIGTQPQHF.

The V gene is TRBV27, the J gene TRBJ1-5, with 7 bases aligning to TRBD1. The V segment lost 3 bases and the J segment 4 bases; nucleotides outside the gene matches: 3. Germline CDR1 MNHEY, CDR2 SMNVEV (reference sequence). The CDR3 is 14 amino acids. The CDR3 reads CASSFQQGNQPQHF. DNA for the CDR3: TGTGCCAGCAGTTTTCAACAGGGGAATCAGCCCCAGCATTTT.

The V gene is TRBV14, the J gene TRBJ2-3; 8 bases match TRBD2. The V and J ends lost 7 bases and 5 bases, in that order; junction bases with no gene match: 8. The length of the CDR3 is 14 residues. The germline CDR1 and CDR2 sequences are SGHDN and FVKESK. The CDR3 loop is CASNGLAAGDTQYF. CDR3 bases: TGTGCCAGCAACGGACTAGCTGCTGGAGATACGCAGTATTTT.

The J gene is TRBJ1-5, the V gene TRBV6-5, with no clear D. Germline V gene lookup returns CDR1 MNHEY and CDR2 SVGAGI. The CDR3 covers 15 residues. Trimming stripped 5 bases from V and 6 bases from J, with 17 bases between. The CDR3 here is CASSPRNPGSQPQHF. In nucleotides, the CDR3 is TGTGCCAGCAGTCCTAGGAACCCGGGAAGTCAGCCCCAGCATTTT.

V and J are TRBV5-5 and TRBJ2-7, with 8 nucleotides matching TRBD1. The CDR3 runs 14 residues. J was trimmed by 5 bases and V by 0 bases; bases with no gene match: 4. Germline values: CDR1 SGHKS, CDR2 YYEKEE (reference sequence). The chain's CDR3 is CASSLGQGRNEQYF. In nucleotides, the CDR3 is TGTGCCAGCAGCTTGGGACAGGGGCGAAACGAGCAGTACTTC.

The CDR3 region has the DNA TGTGCCACAGTCCGGGAGGACCGGTACGAGCAGTACTTC. Its translation: CATVREDRYEQYF. This rearrangement joins TRBV6-1 to TRBJ2-7, with 7 bases aligning to TRBD2. CDR1 and CDR2 from the germline V gene are MNHNS and SASEGT. This CDR3 is built from 13 residues. Trimming cost V 10 bases and J 4 bases; bases outside gene matches: 10.

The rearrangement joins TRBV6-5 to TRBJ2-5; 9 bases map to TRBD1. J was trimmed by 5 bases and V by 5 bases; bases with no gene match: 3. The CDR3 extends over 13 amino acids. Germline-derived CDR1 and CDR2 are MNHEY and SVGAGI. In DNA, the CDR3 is TGTGCCAGCAGTACCGGACAGGGGGAGACCCAGTACTTC. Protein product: CASSTGQGETQYF.

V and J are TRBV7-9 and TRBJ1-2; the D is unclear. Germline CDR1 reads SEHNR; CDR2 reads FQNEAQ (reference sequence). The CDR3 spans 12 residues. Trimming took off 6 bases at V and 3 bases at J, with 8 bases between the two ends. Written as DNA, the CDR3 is TGTGCCAGCAGGCAGGAGGACTATGGCTACACCTTC. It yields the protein CASRQEDYGYTF. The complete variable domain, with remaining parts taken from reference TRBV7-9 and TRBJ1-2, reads DTGVSQNPRHKITKRGQNVTFRCDPISEHNRLYWYRQTLGQGPEFLTYFQNEAQLEKSRLLSDRFSAERPKGSFSTLEIQRTEQGDSAMYLCASRQEDYGYTFGSGTRLTVV.

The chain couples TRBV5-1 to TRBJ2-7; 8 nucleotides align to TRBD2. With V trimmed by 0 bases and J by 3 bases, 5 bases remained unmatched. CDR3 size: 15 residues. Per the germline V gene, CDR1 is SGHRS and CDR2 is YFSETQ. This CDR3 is CASSLEAGAHYEQYF. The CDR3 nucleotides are TGCGCCAGCAGCTTGGAAGCGGGAGCGCACTACGAGCAGTACTTC.

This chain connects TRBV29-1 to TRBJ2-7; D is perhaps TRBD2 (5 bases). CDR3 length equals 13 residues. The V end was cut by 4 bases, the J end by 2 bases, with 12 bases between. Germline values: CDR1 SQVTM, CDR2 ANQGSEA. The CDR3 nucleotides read TGCAGCGTTGGTTCAGACTACCCCTACGAGCAGTACTTC. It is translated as CSVGSDYPYEQYF.